The sequence of this T cell receptor beta chain was determined in a study of blood T cell repertoires in COVID-19 (dated by TCRdb to 2018 to 2021). At the level of the whole study: Samples covering the acute and convalescent phases of COVID-19 were provided by collaborators in the United States, Italy and Spain. The prospective study material was composed of cDNA or gDNA derived from T cells, B-cell-depleted T cells, or PBMCs. Subjects who had been exposed to COVID-19, were actively infected with it, or had recovered from it provided the deeply sampled blood TCRbeta repertoires that made up the dataset. A freely available public database, intended as a resource for researchers studying the immune response to SARS-CoV-2, is where the repertoires were released. The samples were drawn from the first 160 participants of the ongoing ImmuneRACE study and from more than 1,000 subjects provided by 6 global collaborators. Sample metadata almost always included a de-identified subject ID, COVID-19 status, age in years and sex. Where HLA class I and class II types were available, the types were taken from metadata supplied by the sample provider, not from assay-based typing.

This clone was counted once. What antigen it recognizes has not been identified. Nothing much larger sits one base from this clone, and base qualities are not available. V loses 5 bases of germline sequence and J loses 7 bases, and the interval between the two ends is 14 bases. The cysteine opens and the phenylalanine closes a CDR3 of 13 amino acids. Only the CDR3 DNA is retained, 39 bases long and in frame from the first base. CDR1 is given as SGHTA and CDR2 as FQGNSA, both from the germline V gene. TCRbeta CDR3 regions were amplified from genomic DNA by means of the immunoSEQ Assay, a bias-controlled multiplex PCR. Concerning the study's data processing: The number of nucleated cells in each sample was estimated from the amplification of reference gene primers within the assay. Sequence reads were collapsed and filtered to measure the absolute abundance of every unique TCRbeta CDR3 rearrangement. Productive Simpson clonality was computed per sample as the square root of Simpson's diversity index over productive rearrangements. TCRdb stores this immuneACCESS table with in-frame sequences only. Part of the clones is absent; in the studies checked, under half of the shortfall reflects unresolved V genes, and no reason is known for the rest. V and J calls and clone size come straight from that table; D and trimming were deduced from the DNA. The sample contains approximately 260,000 clones, about 80% of them found a single time. The ten largest clones take up around 9.1% of the sample.

Collaborating institutions collected whole blood in K2EDTA tubes following their own protocols. For TCRbeta analysis, collaborators shipped samples as frozen whole blood, isolated PBMCs, or DNA extracted from either of those sample types. Summary of the overall study and its limitations: The quantity of clinical and demographic metadata differed by source and by participant and was supplied without curation.

This clonotype was obtained from a human donor in a cohort sampled during active COVID-19. Sequenced sample: peripheral blood. This sequence uses TRBV7-2 and TRBJ1-2, with the D gene too uncertain to name. The DNA reads as follows: TGTGCCAGCAGCCGTCGGACGGACTCTGGCTACACCTTC. This sequence encodes CASSRRTDSGYTF.